The 21 T cell receptor beta chains below all came from one sample that was sequenced in a study of siplizumab effects on memory and regulatory T cells. Assay: immunoSEQ multiplex PCR; the TCRdb copy retains only in-frame clones and omits some. The data contain about 100,000 clones, around 90% of them singletons. The sample taken for sequencing was non-Treg CD4+ T cells sorted from blood. The receptor source for this set is a human donor in good health.

The chain has TRBV2 and TRBJ2-7; possibly TRBD1 for D (5 bases). Germline CDR1 SNHLY, CDR2 FYNNEI. This CDR3 region has 14 residues. V lost 5 bases, J lost 9 bases, and 20 bases lay in between. The CDR3 spells CASSPLWTPSTQYF. The CDR3 nucleotides read TGTGCCAGCAGTCCCCTGTGGACACCTTCTACGCAGTACTTC.

The chain is built from TRBV6-5 and TRBJ1-2; 10 bases are a match to TRBD1. This CDR3 is 16 amino acids long. Germline V lookup: CDR1 MNHEY, CDR2 SVGAGI. Trimming cost V 2 bases and J 6 bases; bases outside gene matches: 9. CDR3 sequence reads: CASSYRPTGGVNGYTF. The CDR3 nucleotides are TGTGCCAGCAGTTACCGTCCGACAGGGGGCGTTAATGGCTACACCTTC.

The chain recombines TRBV29-1 with TRBJ2-3; unclear D gene. CDR3 length: 12 residues. V dropped 3 bases and J dropped 4 bases, with 8 bases sitting between them. The germline CDR1 and CDR2 sequences are SQVTM and ANQGSEA. CDR3 bases: TGCAGCGTTGAGGCAGAGGCAGATACGCAGTATTTT. Amino acid sequence: CSVEAEADTQYF.

This clone was seen a handful of times. V gene TRBV4-1 combines with J gene TRBJ1-2; D gene unclear. The CDR3 consists of 14 residues. The germline V and J ends were trimmed by 3 bases and 4 bases, with 12 bases remaining between them. CDR1 is MGHRA and CDR2 is YSYEKL in the germline V gene. CDR3 bases: TGCGCCAGCAGCCAGTCGGAACAGAGCTATGGCTACACCTTC. It codes for CASSQSEQSYGYTF.

Worth noting for this clone: Additional DNA sequences in this sample encode the identical CDR3. The CDR3 coding sequence is TGTGCCAGCAGTTCATCCAGCTCTTCTGGAAACACCATATATTTT. Translation: CASSSSSSSGNTIYF. The V call is TRBV11-3, the J call TRBJ1-3; no clear D. Germline CDR1 SGHNT, CDR2 YENEEA. Between the trimmed V and J ends, which lost 6 bases and 1 base, there was a span of 13 bases. The CDR3 runs 15 residues.

This clone has only one observation. The rearrangement uses TRBV29-1 and TRBJ2-7, with D possibly TRBD1 on 5 matching bases. V was trimmed by 2 bases and J by 3 bases, leaving 11 bases between them. Germline V gene sequence: CDR1 SQVTM, CDR2 ANQGSEA. This CDR3 has 13 residues. The CDR3 loop is CSVELNQGYEQYF. Written as DNA, the CDR3 is TGCAGCGTTGAATTAAATCAGGGCTACGAGCAGTACTTC.

The chain combines TRBV5-1 with TRBJ2-4; D is perhaps TRBD1 or TRBD2 (5 bases each). Germline-derived CDR1 and CDR2 are SGHRS and YFSETQ. The V end was cut by 4 bases, the J end by 0 bases, with 17 bases between. The CDR3 totals 17 residues. CDR3: CASSPSRDGLAKNIQYF. CDR3 nucleotide sequence: TGCGCCAGCAGCCCATCCCGGGACGGTCTAGCCAAAAACATTCAGTACTTC.

The chain is built from TRBV30 and TRBJ1-4, with D possibly being TRBD1 (6 bases). Trimming cost V 0 bases and J 7 bases, with 15 bases left between them. Per the germline V gene, CDR1 is GTSNPN and CDR2 is SVGIG (reference sequence). This CDR3 contains 15 residues. CDR3 protein: CAWSVLWGAGEKLFF. The DNA for the CDR3 is TGTGCCTGGAGTGTACTGTGGGGGGCGGGTGAAAAACTGTTTTTT.

The chain links TRBV2 to TRBJ2-2; 7 bases match TRBD2. Germline V gene data show CDR1 as SNHLY and CDR2 as FYNNEI. Trimming took 4 bases from V and 7 from J; bases not matched to a gene: 3. This CDR3 has 13 amino acids. CDR3 DNA sequence: TGTGCCAGCAGTGTTCTAGCGGTCGGGGAGCTGTTTTTT. Protein: CASSVLAVGELFF.

The table lists this clone with a count of one. This chain joins TRBV5-4 and TRBJ2-2; TRBD2 matches at 9 bases. This CDR3 is built from 15 residues. Per germline, CDR1 SGHNT and CDR2 YYREEE (reference sequence). V lost 10 bases and J lost 5; bases outside the gene matches: 12. The CDR3 here is CASTSEREVTGELFF. The CDR3 DNA reads TGTGCCTCTACTTCCGAGCGGGAGGTAACCGGGGAGCTGTTTTTT.

The genes are TRBV9 and TRBJ2-7, with 10 bases matching TRBD2. The CDR3 consists of 17 residues. From germline, CDR1 is SGDLS and CDR2 YYNGEE. Trimming cost V 0 bases and J 6 bases; bases outside gene matches: 12. CDR3 bases: TGTGCCAGCAGCGTAGCCAGCGGGAGGGCCCTGCGGAGCGAGCAGTACTTC. Protein product: CASSVASGRALRSEQYF. The variable domain in full, completed from reference TRBV9 and TRBJ2-7, reads DSGVTQTPKHLITATGQRVTLRCSPRSGDLSVYWYQQSLDQGLQFLIQYYNGEERAKGNILERFSAQQFPDLHSELNLSSLELGDSALYFCASSVASGRALRSEQYFGPGTRLTVT.

This clone was seen just once. The rearrangement joins TRBV2 to TRBJ2-5, with D possibly TRBD1 on 5 matching bases. CDR3 size: 13 residues. Trimming pared 3 bases from V and 7 bases from J, leaving 12 bases between. Germline V gene data show CDR1 as SNHLY and CDR2 as FYNNEI. The CDR3 DNA sequence: TGTGCCAGCAGTGAGAACCCGCAGGGGACCCAGTACTTC. Its protein product is CASSENPQGTQYF.

This chain joins TRBV5-1 and TRBJ2-2; tentatively, D is TRBD1 (5 bases). This CDR3 is 13 amino acids long. V lost 4 bases, J lost 2 bases, and 6 bases lay in between. Germline V gene lookup returns CDR1 SGHRS and CDR2 YFSETQ. This CDR3 is CASSRGNTGELFF. The DNA of the CDR3 is TGCGCCAGCAGCAGGGGAAACACCGGGGAGCTGTTTTTT.

The rearrangement links TRBV7-2 to TRBJ1-2; a weak D match, TRBD1 (5 bases). The CDR3 runs 15 residues. V lost 0 bases to trimming and J lost 5 bases, with 13 bases between them. Per the germline V gene, CDR1 is SGHTA and CDR2 is FQGNSA. The CDR3 sequence is CASSLAGQGGYGYTF. The CDR3 DNA is TGTGCCAGCAGCTTAGCGGGGCAGGGTGGTTATGGCTACACCTTC.

V usage is TRBV18 and J usage is TRBJ2-7, with 16 positions matching TRBD2. The CDR3 contains 18 residues. V dropped 3 bases and J dropped 2; count of bases not matched to a gene: 7. CDR1 and CDR2 from the germline V gene are KGHSH and LQKENI. The CDR3 region has the DNA TGTGCCAGCTCACCGGGACTAGCGGGAGGGGCTCGGACCTACGAGCAGTACTTC. It specifies CASSPGLAGGARTYEQYF.

CDR3 sequence reads: CASSHNEQFF. The CDR3 coding sequence is TGTGCCAGCAGCCACAATGAGCAGTTCTTC. The rearrangement links TRBV5-6 to TRBJ2-1; D is uncertain. Germline loops: CDR1 SGHDT, CDR2 YYEEEE. V was pared by 4 bases and J by 5 bases, with 1 base between. The CDR3 runs 10 residues.

V is TRBV27 and J is TRBJ2-3; tentatively, D is TRBD1 (5 bases). V lost 10 bases and J lost 2, with 19 bases in between. Looked up from germline, CDR1 is MNHEY and CDR2 is SMNVEV (reference sequence). This CDR3 contains 15 residues. CDR3 sequence reads: CATQSTVKVTDTQYF. DNA for the CDR3: TGTGCCACCCAGTCGACAGTCAAAGTCACAGATACGCAGTATTTT.

The genes are TRBV19 and TRBJ2-5; 7 nucleotides agree with TRBD1. The germline CDR1 and CDR2 sequences are LNHDA and SQIVND (reference sequence). The CDR3 totals 14 residues. With 3 bases clipped from V and 3 bases from J, the junction kept 4 bases outside the gene matches. The CDR3 loop is CASSIRGQKETQYF. The CDR3 region has the DNA TGTGCCAGTAGTATCCGGGGACAGAAAGAGACCCAGTACTTC.

The chain is built from TRBV7-2 and TRBJ2-1, with 12 bases identical to TRBD2. V was clipped by 7 bases and J by 9 bases; unmatched bases: 7. This CDR3 is built from 14 residues. Germline assignment: CDR1 SGHTA and CDR2 FQGNSA. In DNA form, the CDR3 reads TGTGCCAGCAAATTCGGACTAGCGGGAACTGAGCAGTTCTTC. Translation gives CASKFGLAGTEQFF.

The rearrangement joins TRBV11-3 to TRBJ2-1; D is perhaps TRBD2 (6 bases). The length of the CDR3 is 15 residues. V was cut by 1 base and J by 2 bases, with 9 bases left in between. Germline lookup yields CDR1 SGHNT and CDR2 YENEEA. The CDR3 DNA reads TGTGCCAGCAGCTTAGGTGGCGGGACCTACAATGAGCAGTTCTTC. Protein: CASSLGGGTYNEQFF.

This chain links TRBV11-2 with TRBJ2-1; D is ambiguous. V lost 1 base and J lost 8, with 9 bases in between. The CDR3 covers 13 residues. From germline, CDR1 is SGHAT and CDR2 FQNNGV. The DNA of the CDR3 is TGTGCCAGCAGCTTAGCCGAGAGGCATGAGCAGTTCTTC. Amino acid sequence: CASSLAERHEQFF.